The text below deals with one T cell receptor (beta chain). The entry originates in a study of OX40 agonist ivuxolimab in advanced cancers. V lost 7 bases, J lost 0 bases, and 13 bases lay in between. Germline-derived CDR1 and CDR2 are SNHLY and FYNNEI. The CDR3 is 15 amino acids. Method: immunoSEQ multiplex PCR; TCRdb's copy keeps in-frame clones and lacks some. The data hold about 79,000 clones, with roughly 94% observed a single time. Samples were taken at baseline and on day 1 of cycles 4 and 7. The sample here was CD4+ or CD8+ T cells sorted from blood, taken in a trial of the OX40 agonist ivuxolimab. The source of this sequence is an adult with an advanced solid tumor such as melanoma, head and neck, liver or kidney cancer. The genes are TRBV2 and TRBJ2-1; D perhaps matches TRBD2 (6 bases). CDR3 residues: CASIADGNSYNEQFF. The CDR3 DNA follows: TGTGCCAGCATAGCGGACGGAAACTCCTACAATGAGCAGTTCTTC.